What follows are 10 T cell receptor beta chains derived from one specimen sequenced in a study of post-analysis software for immune sequencing data. Overall study results and limits: Included in a set of four or five TRBV segments more frequent in patients than controls were TRBV5-6, TRBV5-1 and TRBV20-1.

Unique molecular identifiers featured in each of the TCR beta cDNA libraries. MiXCR was run by TCRdb on the PCR reads, yielding one entry per CDR3 protein. The sample has approximately 460,000 distinct CDR3 sequences, around 40% seen once; the top ten hold about 12%. These receptors are not linked to any known antigen. Sequenced: blood. These receptor sequences come from a girl aged 5 to 17 with multiple sclerosis.

The chain recombines TRBV20-1 with TRBJ2-1; 12 nucleotides agree with TRBD2. The CDR3 is made up of 14 amino acids. Unmatched junction bases numbered 7, after V lost 6 bases and J lost 7 bases. Germline V gene data show CDR1 as DFQATT and CDR2 as SNEGSKA (reference sequence). The CDR3, as DNA: TGCAGTGCGAGACTAGCGGGAGAACCTAATGAGCAGTTCTTC. This encodes CSARLAGEPNEQFF.

As for this clonotype: One junction end disagrees with the germline gene, perhaps due to a read error. The chain recombines TRBV9 with TRBJ1-2, with 8 bases identical to TRBD1. Germline assignment: CDR1 SGDLS and CDR2 YYNGEE. The CDR3 has 14 residues. CDR3 in DNA: TGTGCCGGCAGCGAGACGGACAGGGTTTATGGCTACACCTTC. It encodes CAGSETDRVYGYTF.

As regards this clonotype: Possible read error: a much larger clone is one base away. This sequence joins TRBV4-3 and TRBJ2-1; the match to TRBD2 covers 10 bases. The J segment lost 5 bases and the V segment lost 3 bases, leaving 10 bases of the junction unmatched. The germline V gene has CDR1 LGHNA and CDR2 YSLEER. This CDR3 has 17 amino acids. CDR3 loop: CASSHEGLAGAHNEQFF. Here the CDR3 DNA reads TGCGCCAGCAGCCATGAAGGGCTAGCGGGAGCCCACAATGAGCAGTTCTTC.

The V and J genes are TRBV18 and TRBJ2-1; 12 positions agree with TRBD2. Germline trimming cut 2 bases from V and 5 bases from J; bases unmatched to any gene: 4. CDR1 and CDR2 from the germline V gene are KGHSH and LQKENI. The CDR3 sequence is 16 residues long. CDR3 protein: CASSPVLAGGNNEQFF. In DNA, the CDR3 is TGTGCCAGCTCACCAGTGCTAGCGGGAGGGAACAATGAGCAGTTCTTC.

This clonotype turned up a few times. V gene TRBV7-9 combines with J gene TRBJ1-1; D call uncertain. Germline CDR1 and CDR2: SEHNR and FQNEAQ (reference sequence). This CDR3 is built from 13 residues. V lost 2 bases and J 7 bases, leaving 11 bases between the germline ends. The CDR3 reads CASSLTRESEAFF. The CDR3 bases are TGTGCCAGCAGCTTAACGCGGGAGAGTGAAGCTTTCTTT.

The chain couples TRBV6-5 to TRBJ2-7; D gene unclear. The germline V and J ends were trimmed by 2 bases and 3 bases, with 14 bases remaining between them. CDR1 MNHEY and CDR2 SVGAGI come from the germline V gene. The length of the CDR3 is 15 residues. CDR3 protein: CASSYGQDPFYEQYF. The CDR3 DNA sequence: TGTGCCAGCAGTTACGGGCAGGATCCTTTCTACGAGCAGTACTTC.

In this sample, this clonotype turned up a few times. The chain combines TRBV12-3 or TRBV12-4 with TRBJ2-3; 7 bases line up with TRBD2. V lost 2 bases and J lost 9; bases outside the gene matches: 11. This CDR3 is 15 amino acids long. The CDR3 DNA follows: TGTGCCAGCAGTTTAACCCCTCCGACTAGCCAAACGCAGTATTTT. This sequence encodes CASSLTPPTSQTQYF.

Worth noting for this clonotype: One junction end does not reproduce the germline sequence, and a read error may be involved. V gene TRBV12-3 or TRBV12-4 combines with J gene TRBJ2-5; 10 bases are a match to TRBD1. The CDR3 sequence is 14 residues long. This chain's CDR3 is CASSTRDRGEAQYF. For the CDR3, the DNA is TGTGCCAGCAGCACCCGGGACAGGGGAGAGGCCCAGTACTTC.

This chain links TRBV9 with TRBJ2-7, with D uncertain. Germline-derived CDR1 and CDR2 are SGDLS and YYNGEE. V was cut by 1 base and J by 7 bases, with 12 bases left in between. The length of the CDR3 is 13 residues. Here the CDR3 reads CASSVMLYNEQYF. CDR3 nucleotides: TGTGCCAGCAGCGTAATGTTATACAATGAGCAGTACTTC.

The rearrangement joins TRBV5-1 to TRBJ1-1; 7 positions match TRBD1. Losses at the gene ends were 3 bases for V and 6 bases for J; bases not matched to a gene: 5. This CDR3 is 13 amino acids long. The germline V gene has CDR1 SGHRS and CDR2 YFSETQ. The CDR3 region has the DNA TGCGCCAGCAGCTCAGGACAGGACGCTGAAGCTTTCTTT. Residues: CASSSGQDAEAFF. The full variable domain, its missing parts supplied by reference TRBV5-1 and TRBJ1-1, is KAGVTQTPRYLIKTRGQQVTLSCSPISGHRSVSWYQQTPGQGLQFLFEYFSETQRNKGNFPGRFSGRQFSNSRSEMNVSTLELGDSALYLCASSSGQDAEAFFGQGTRLTVV.